The clone carrying this T cell receptor (delta chain) was seen only a few times. One base away lies a much larger clone, so this may be a sequencing read error. The data stem from a study of gamma-delta T cells after stem cell transplantation. CDR3 length: 20 residues. Germline V gene lookup returns CDR1 GEAIGNYY and CDR2 EKD. The trim removed 5 bases at V and 0 bases at J, leaving 18 bases unmatched. TCRdb processed the RT-PCR reads again with the CATT caller. Of around 2,000 delta-chain clones detected, around 4% appear once; the ten largest clones hold 41%. The chain uses TRDV2 and TRDJ1; 12 positions match TRDD3. Input material: gamma-delta T cells. The origin of this receptor is a human donor. It is not recorded whose cells these are; they may come from a transplant donor. The CDR3 here is CACGPLKGVLGDTYTDKLIF. CDR3 nucleotide sequence: TGTGCCTGTGGACCCCTCAAAGGGGTGCTGGGGGATACGTACACCGATAAACTCATCTTT.